This T cell receptor (beta chain) was recovered during a study of T cell changes during pregnancy in multiple sclerosis (dated by TCRdb to the late 2010s). About the study as a whole: In women with multiple sclerosis, the researchers looked at how the T cell repertoire shifted as pregnancy progressed.

Notes on this clone: The antigen it recognizes is unknown. No per-base quality is available; no much larger clone lies one base away.

Trimming takes 0 bases from V and 2 bases from J, and the germline ends sit 6 bases apart. Inclusive of the bounding cysteine and phenylalanine, the CDR3 is 14 residues long. Of the read, only the CDR3 DNA is kept; its 42 bases are in frame from base 1. Based on the germline V gene, the CDR1 and CDR2 sequences are SGHRS and YFSETQ. The library was built by means of the immunoSEQ multiplex PCR assay. TCRdb retrieved this table from immuneACCESS and kept in-frame rearrangements only. Not all clones are present; in checked studies, unresolved V genes account for under half, and no reason is known for the remainder. Within this sample are about 28,000 clones, with roughly 89% of them counted one time only. The biggest ten clones account for around 0.8% of the sample.

The receptor was isolated from a female donor with multiple sclerosis, enrolled in a pregnancy study. This specimen consisted of CD4+ T cells from peripheral blood mononuclear cells, obtained in the second trimester of pregnancy. The chain uses TRBV5-1 and TRBJ1-3; the D gene cannot be named for sure. The CDR3 in this case is CASSLGGPGNTIYF. The DNA sequence is TGCGCCAGCAGCTTGGGTGGGCCTGGAAACACCATATATTTT.